One T cell receptor (beta chain) is described in this entry. Its target is not known. The data belong to a study of CD8+CD57+ T cells in acquired aplastic anemia. The wider study: Sorted CD4+ and CD8+ cells yielded DNA averaging about 3.2 ug. Regarding the study as a whole: No significant patient-versus-control difference appeared in CD8+ Simpson's diversity.

TCR beta VDJ and CDR3 profiling used genomic DNA as template. TCRdb re-called the reads through MiXCR, storing one row per CDR3 protein. The sample lists about 180,000 distinct CDR3 sequences, around 60% seen once, with about two fifths in the top ten. The CDR3 has 14 residues. Germline CDR1 reads SGDLS; CDR2 reads YYNGEE. V lost 0 bases to trimming and J lost 3 bases, with 9 bases between them. For sequencing, patients were chosen who had shown expansion of CD8+CD57+ cells by flow cytometry. With no exception, the patients had severe acquired aplastic anemia. This receptor was identified in a human donor with aplastic anemia. What was sequenced was sorted CD4+, CD8+, or CD8+CD57+ T cells (not recorded which) from PBMCs. The gene calls are TRBV9 and TRBJ1-2; a weak D match, TRBD1 (5 bases). Here the CDR3 reads CASSVAGGDYGYTF. The DNA for the CDR3 is TGTGCCAGCAGCGTAGCCGGGGGGGACTATGGCTACACCTTC.